These 6 T cell receptor beta chains were sequenced from one sample in a study of TIL therapy for anti-PD-1-resistant metastatic lung cancer. The time point: pre-treatment sample, taken before nivolumab and TIL therapy. Pleural nodules or supraclavicular lymph nodes made up most of the excised metastases sampled. This was the immunoSEQ v3 assay. Sequenced by immunoSEQ multiplex PCR; TCRdb stores in-frame clones only, minus some. The sample consists of roughly 9,800 clones, 55% to 60% of them appearing once. Sample: tumor tissue, taken at baseline. The receptors were sampled from a person aged 25-85 years with non-small cell lung cancer.

In its sample, this clone was seen once. This rearrangement joins TRBV5-6 to TRBJ1-1, with TRBD1 identical over 7 bases. V trimming: 2 bases; J trimming: 7 bases; junction bases outside the gene matches: 5. Germline V gives CDR1 SGHDT, CDR2 YYEEEE. This CDR3 region has 13 residues. The CDR3 DNA sequence: TGTGCCAGCAGCTTTGGACAGGTCGGTGAAGCTTTCTTT. This codes for CASSFGQVGEAFF. Variable domain in full (rest from reference TRBV5-6 and TRBJ1-1): DAGVTQSPTHLIKTRGQQVTLRCSPKSGHDTVSWYQQALGQGPQFIFQYYEEEERQRGNFPDRFSGHQFPNYSSELNVNALLLGDSALYLCASSFGQVGEAFFGQGTRLTVV.

V gene TRBV6-5 combines with J gene TRBJ1-5; 7 bases map to TRBD1. Trimming took 6 bases from V and 4 from J; bases not matched to a gene: 6. Looked up from germline, CDR1 is MNHEY and CDR2 is SVGAGI. The length of the CDR3 is 14 residues. The CDR3 region is CASREGTENQPQHF. The DNA of the CDR3 is TGTGCCAGCAGAGAAGGGACAGAGAATCAGCCCCAGCATTTT.

This clone was recorded a few times. The chain has TRBV5-6 and TRBJ1-5, with 9 bases aligning to TRBD1. The CDR3 extends over 16 amino acids. Germline V gives CDR1 SGHDT, CDR2 YYEEEE. The junction had 6 bases not matched to a gene; V was cut back by 4 bases and J by 1 base. The CDR3 DNA follows: TGTGCCAGCAGCATACAGGGGGCTTACAGCAATCAGCCCCAGCATTTT. Its translation is CASSIQGAYSNQPQHF.

This chain uses TRBV27 with TRBJ1-1; 9 nucleotides align to TRBD1. Germline CDR1 is MNHEY and CDR2 is SMNVEV (reference sequence). The ends lost 6 bases at V and 10 bases at J; junction bases unmatched: 15. The CDR3 covers 15 residues. The CDR3 bases are TGTGCCAGCAGGACAGGGGGAGGTATCGGACAGGGAGCTTTCTTT. Protein: CASRTGGGIGQGAFF.

This clone has more than one count but fewer than ten. The chain carries TRBV7-9 and TRBJ2-2; 8 bases align to TRBD2. The J segment lost 0 bases and the V segment lost 7 bases, leaving 4 bases of the junction unmatched. The CDR3 has 15 amino acids. The germline V gene encodes CDR1 SEHNR and CDR2 FQNEAQ (reference sequence). The CDR3 DNA is TGTGCCAGCATCCTTAGCGGGGCGAACACCGGGGAGCTGTTTTTT. This encodes CASILSGANTGELFF.

By share, this clone ranks as medium-sized. This chain connects TRBV2 to TRBJ2-2; D possibly corresponds to TRBD1 (5 bases). V was clipped by 6 bases and J by 4 bases, with 9 bases between them. The germline CDR1 and CDR2 sequences are SNHLY and FYNNEI. CDR3 length: 13 residues. DNA for the CDR3: TGTGCCAGCAGAGCCAGGGTCACCGGGGAGCTGTTTTTT. Its translation: CASRARVTGELFF. Looking up the rest from reference TRBV2 and TRBJ2-2 gives the full variable domain: EPEVTQTPSHQVTQMGQEVILRCVPISNHLYFYWYRQILGQKVEFLVSFYNNEISEKSEIFDDQFSVERPDGSNFTLKIRSTKLEDSAMYFCASRARVTGELFFGEGSRLTVL.